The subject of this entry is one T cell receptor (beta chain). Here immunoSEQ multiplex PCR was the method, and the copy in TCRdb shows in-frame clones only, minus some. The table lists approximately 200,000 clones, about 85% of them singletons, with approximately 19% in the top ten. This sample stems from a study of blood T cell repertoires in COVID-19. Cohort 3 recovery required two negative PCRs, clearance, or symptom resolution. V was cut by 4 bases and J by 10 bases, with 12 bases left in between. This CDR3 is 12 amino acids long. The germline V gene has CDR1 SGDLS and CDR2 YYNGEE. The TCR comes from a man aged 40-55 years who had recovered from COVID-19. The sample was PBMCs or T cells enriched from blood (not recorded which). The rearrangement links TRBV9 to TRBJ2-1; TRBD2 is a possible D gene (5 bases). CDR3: CASSPSGGEQFF. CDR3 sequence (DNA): TGTGCCAGCAGCCCGAGCGGCGGCGAGCAGTTCTTC.